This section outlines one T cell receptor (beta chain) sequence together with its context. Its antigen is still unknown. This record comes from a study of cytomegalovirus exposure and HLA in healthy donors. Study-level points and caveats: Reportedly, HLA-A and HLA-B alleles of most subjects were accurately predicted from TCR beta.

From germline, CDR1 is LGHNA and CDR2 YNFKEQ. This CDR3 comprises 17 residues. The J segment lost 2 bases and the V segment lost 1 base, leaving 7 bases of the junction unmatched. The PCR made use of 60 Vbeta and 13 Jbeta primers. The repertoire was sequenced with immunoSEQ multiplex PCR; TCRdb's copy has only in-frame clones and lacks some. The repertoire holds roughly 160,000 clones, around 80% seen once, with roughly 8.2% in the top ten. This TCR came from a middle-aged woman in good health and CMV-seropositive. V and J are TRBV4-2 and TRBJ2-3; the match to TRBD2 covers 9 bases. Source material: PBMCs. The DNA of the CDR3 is TGTGCCAGCAGCCAAGGGGGTAGCGGGGGTTCCACAGATACGCAGTATTTT. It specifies CASSQGGSGGSTDTQYF.